The 17 T cell receptor beta chains presented below share a single source sample, sequenced in a study of T-cell memory formation after mild COVID-19. Each CDR3 protein is one row after TCRdb ran MiXCR on the 5' RACE reads. Altogether about 110,000 distinct CDR3 sequences are present, 18% being singletons, with the ten largest covering roughly 5.5%. Sequencing input: PBMCs or a T cell subset sorted from them (not recorded which). The receptors come from a man younger than 30 who had mild COVID-19 (a few samples of this study predate the infection). Cell type and time point are not known.

Worth noting for this clonotype: Because the CDR3 is missing its conserved closing phenylalanine or tryptophan, this is likely a read error. The rearrangement joins TRBV6-2 or TRBV6-3 to TRBJ2-2; D is unclear. Trimming removed 5 bases at V and 1 base at J, with 5 bases between. The CDR3 covers 13 residues. Germline CDR1 reads MNHEY; CDR2 reads SVGEGT. CDR3 sequence reads: CASSPMNTGELFL. Here the CDR3 DNA reads TGTGCCAGCAGTCCTATGAACACCGGGGAGCTGTTTCTT.

This clonotype came up a few times. CDR3 coding DNA: TGTGCCAGCAGCTCACGACCCAACGGGGGGGATCATGGCTACACCTTC. It codes for CASSSRPNGGDHGYTF. The chain recombines TRBV12-3 or TRBV12-4 with TRBJ1-2; D is possibly TRBD1 (5 bases). V lost 6 bases, J lost 6 bases, and 23 bases lay in between. This CDR3 contains 16 residues.

There are a few counts of this clonotype. The chain uses TRBV9 and TRBJ2-5, with 15 bases fitting TRBD2. The CDR3 has 17 residues. Germline V gene data show CDR1 as SGDLS and CDR2 as YYNGEE. The junction had 7 bases not matched to a gene; V was cut back by 2 bases and J by 5 bases. As DNA, the CDR3 is TGTGCCAGCAGCGTCGGGACTAGCGGGGGGCCCAGGGAGACCCAGTACTTC. This sequence encodes CASSVGTSGGPRETQYF.

The chain uses TRBV2 and TRBJ1-5, with D possibly matching TRBD1 (5 bases). The V end lost 2 bases, the J end lost 4 bases, and 9 bases lay between the germline ends. Germline values: CDR1 SNHLY, CDR2 FYNNEI. The CDR3 runs to 14 residues. For the CDR3, the DNA is TGTGCCAGCAGTGAACAGGGAACTAATCAGCCCCAGCATTTT. Its protein is CASSEQGTNQPQHF.

The chain links TRBV7-9 to TRBJ2-3, with D uncertain. The CDR3 length is 15 residues. The germline V and J ends were trimmed by 5 bases and 0 bases, with 12 bases remaining between them. CDR1 is SEHNR and CDR2 is FQNEAQ in the germline V gene (reference sequence). The CDR3 region has the DNA TGTGCCAGCAGCCGATCTAGGTCTAGCACAGATACGCAGTATTTT. Translating it yields CASSRSRSSTDTQYF.

This clonotype was detected a few times. This chain joins TRBV11-2 and TRBJ1-6; no clear D. The CDR3 has 14 residues. Between the trimmed V and J ends, which lost 6 bases and 2 bases, there was a span of 8 bases. Germline V gene lookup returns CDR1 SGHAT and CDR2 FQNNGV. The CDR3 is CASSPHPYNSPLHF. In nucleotides, the CDR3 is TGTGCCAGCAGTCCTCACCCCTATAATTCACCCCTCCACTTT.

As for this clonotype: With a much larger clone just one base away, this may be a read error. The CDR3 end shows no conserved phenylalanine or tryptophan, and so a read error is likely. The chain links TRBV5-1 to TRBJ2-2; TRBD1 matches at 7 bases. Trimming at V came to 0 bases and at J to 6 bases, leaving 8 bases not matched to a gene. CDR3 length equals 16 residues. Germline V CDR1 and CDR2: SGHRS, YFSETQ. The CDR3 loop is CASSLDPNRGAGELFS. The DNA of the CDR3 is TGCGCCAGCAGCTTGGACCCGAACAGGGGCGCCGGGGAGCTGTTTTCT.

The chain carries TRBV7-2 and TRBJ1-5; the match to TRBD1 covers 7 bases. V lost 5 bases, J lost 4 bases, and 8 bases stayed unmatched. Germline CDR1 and CDR2: SGHTA and FQGNSA. This CDR3 comprises 15 residues. CDR3: CASSRGDSPNQPQHF. CDR3 DNA: TGTGCCAGCAGCAGGGGGGACAGTCCAAATCAGCCCCAGCATTTT. Full variable domain (outside the CDR3, taken from reference TRBV7-2 and TRBJ1-5): GAGVSQSPSNKVTEKGKDVELRCDPISGHTALYWYRQSLGQGLEFLIYFQGNSAPDKSGLPSDRFSAERTGGSVSTLTIQRTQQEDSAVYLCASSRGDSPNQPQHFGDGTRLSIL.

This chain uses TRBV6-2 or TRBV6-3 with TRBJ2-1, with TRBD2 matching 11 bases. The CDR3 consists of 16 residues. V trimming: 0 bases; J trimming: 10 bases; junction bases outside the gene matches: 8. The V gene's germline CDR1 is MNHEY and CDR2 SVGEGT. CDR3 DNA: TGTGCCAGCAGTTACTCAGTAGCGGGGGGGCGCAGGGAGCAGTTCTTC. Translation gives CASSYSVAGGRREQFF.

The rearrangement joins TRBV11-1 to TRBJ2-5; 10 positions agree with TRBD2. The CDR3 is made up of 16 amino acids. The V gene's germline CDR1 is SGHAT and CDR2 FQDESV (reference sequence). The V and J ends lost 5 bases and 1 base, in that order; junction bases with no gene match: 7. As DNA, the CDR3 is TGTGCCAGCAGCCGGGGCCTAGCGGGGGCCCAAGAGACCCAGTACTTC. Amino acid sequence: CASSRGLAGAQETQYF.

V is TRBV20-1 and J is TRBJ2-5, with 8 bases matching TRBD2. V shed 5 bases and J 4 bases; nucleotides not matched to a gene: 12. CDR1 DFQATT and CDR2 SNEGSKA come from the germline V gene (reference sequence). CDR3 size: 15 residues. This CDR3 reads CSAPAGGGLGETQYF. The CDR3 nucleotides read TGCAGTGCTCCCGCGGGCGGGGGGTTAGGAGAGACCCAGTACTTC.

This clonotype has a handful of counts. The chain joins TRBV7-2 to TRBJ2-5; D is unresolved. CDR3 length: 13 amino acids. CDR1 is SGHTA and CDR2 is FQGNSA in the germline V gene. V was cut by 3 bases and J by 5 bases, with 10 bases left in between. CDR3 amino acids: CASSFYPGETQYF. Here the CDR3 DNA reads TGTGCCAGCAGCTTCTACCCAGGCGAGACCCAGTACTTC.

In this sample, this clonotype turned up many times. The V gene is TRBV6-2 or TRBV6-3, the J gene TRBJ2-7; no clear D gene. This CDR3 region has 13 residues. Between the trimmed V and J ends, which lost 6 bases and 3 bases, there was a span of 12 bases. The germline CDR1 and CDR2 sequences are MNHEY and SVGEGT. The CDR3 DNA is TGTGCCAGCAGCTCCCAGGTTGGCTACGAGCAGTACTTC. Translation: CASSSQVGYEQYF.

This clonotype showed up just a few times. This chain uses TRBV5-1 with TRBJ2-1; TRBD2 is a possible D gene (5 bases). Germline V gene sequence: CDR1 SGHRS, CDR2 YFSETQ. V was clipped by 0 bases and J by 2 bases, with 9 bases between them. The CDR3 extends over 15 amino acids. CDR3 in DNA: TGCGCCAGCAGCTTGGTGCTAGCTCCCTACAATGAGCAGTTCTTC. It translates to CASSLVLAPYNEQFF.

This clonotype was detected only a few times. The V gene is TRBV20-1, the J gene TRBJ2-1; no clear D gene. Trimming removed 4 bases at V and 7 bases at J, with 5 bases between. The CDR3 spans 10 residues. Germline loops: CDR1 DFQATT, CDR2 SNEGSKA (reference sequence). CDR3 amino acids: CSATKNEQFF. The CDR3 DNA follows: TGCAGTGCTACGAAAAATGAGCAGTTCTTC.

The chain joins TRBV7-2 to TRBJ1-6; D is undetermined. V lost 2 bases, J lost 9 bases, and 14 bases lay in between. This CDR3 contains 15 residues. CDR1 SGHTA and CDR2 FQGNSA come from the germline V gene. DNA for the CDR3: TGTGCCAGCAGCTTATACGGGGATGTGGGTTCACCCCTCCACTTT. Residues: CASSLYGDVGSPLHF.

This clonotype was picked up a small number of times. The rearrangement joins TRBV6-2 or TRBV6-3 to TRBJ2-7; D is undetermined. The CDR3 is made up of 13 amino acids. Germline lookup yields CDR1 MNHEY and CDR2 SVGEGT. Trimming stripped 6 bases from V and 0 bases from J, with 9 bases between. As DNA, the CDR3 is TGTGCCAGCAGCCAAAGACCCTCCTACGAGCAGTACTTC. Its translation is CASSQRPSYEQYF.